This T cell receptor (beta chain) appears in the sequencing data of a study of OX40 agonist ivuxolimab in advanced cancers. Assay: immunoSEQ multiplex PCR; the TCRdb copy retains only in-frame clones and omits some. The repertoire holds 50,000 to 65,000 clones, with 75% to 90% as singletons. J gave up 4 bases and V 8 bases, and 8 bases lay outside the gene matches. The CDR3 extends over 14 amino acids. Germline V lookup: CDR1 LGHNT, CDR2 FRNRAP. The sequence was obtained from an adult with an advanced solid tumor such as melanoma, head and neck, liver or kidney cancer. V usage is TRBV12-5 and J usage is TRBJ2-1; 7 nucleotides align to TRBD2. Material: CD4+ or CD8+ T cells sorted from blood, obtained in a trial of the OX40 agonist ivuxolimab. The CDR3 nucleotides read TGTGCTAGTTTTGCGGGGGAGCATTACAATGAGCAGTTCTTC. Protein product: CASFAGEHYNEQFF.